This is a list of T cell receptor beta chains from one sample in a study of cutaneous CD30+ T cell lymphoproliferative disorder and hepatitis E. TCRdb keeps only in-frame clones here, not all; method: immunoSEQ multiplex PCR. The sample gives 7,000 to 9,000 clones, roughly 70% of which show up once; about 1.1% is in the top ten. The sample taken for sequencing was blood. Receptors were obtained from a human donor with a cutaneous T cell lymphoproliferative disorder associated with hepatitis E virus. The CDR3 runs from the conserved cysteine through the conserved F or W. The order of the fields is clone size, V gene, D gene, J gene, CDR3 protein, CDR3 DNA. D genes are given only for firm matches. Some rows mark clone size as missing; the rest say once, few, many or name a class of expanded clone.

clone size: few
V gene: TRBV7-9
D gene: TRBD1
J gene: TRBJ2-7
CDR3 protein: CASGGRGFPYEQYF
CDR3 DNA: TGTGCCAGTGGTGGCAGGGGGTTTCCCTACGAGCAGTACTTC

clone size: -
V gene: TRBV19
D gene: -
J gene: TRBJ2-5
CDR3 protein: CASWGGPPGETQYF
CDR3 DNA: TGTGCCAGCTGGGGGGGGCCCCCCGGGGAGACCCAGTACTTC

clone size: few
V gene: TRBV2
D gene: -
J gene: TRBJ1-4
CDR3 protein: CASRARVGEKLFF
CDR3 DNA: TGTGCCAGCAGGGCGCGAGTAGGCGAAAAACTGTTTTTT

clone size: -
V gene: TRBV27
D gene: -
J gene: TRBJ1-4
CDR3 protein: CASSLQVNEKLFF
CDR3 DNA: TGTGCCAGCAGTTTACAGGTCAATGAAAAACTGTTTTTT

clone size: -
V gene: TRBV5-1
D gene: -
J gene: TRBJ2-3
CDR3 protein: CASSSRPSTDTQYF
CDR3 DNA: TGCGCCAGCAGCTCCCGGCCTAGCACAGATACGCAGTATTTT

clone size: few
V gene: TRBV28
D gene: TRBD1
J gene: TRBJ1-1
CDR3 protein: CASSSNRGTEAFF
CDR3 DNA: TGTGCCAGCAGTTCTAACAGGGGCACTGAAGCTTTCTTT

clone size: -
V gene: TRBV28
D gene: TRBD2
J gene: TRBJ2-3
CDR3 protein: CASSYPLAGVPDTQYF
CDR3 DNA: TGTGCCAGCAGTTACCCCCTAGCGGGAGTGCCAGATACGCAGTATTTT

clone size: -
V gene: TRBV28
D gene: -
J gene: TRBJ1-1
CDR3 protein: CASSSPGNTEAFF
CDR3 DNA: TGTGCCAGCAGCTCGCCGGGGAACACTGAAGCTTTCTTT

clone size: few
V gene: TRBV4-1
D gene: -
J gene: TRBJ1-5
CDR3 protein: CASSPEGSTYNQPQHF
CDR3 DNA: TGCGCCAGCAGCCCCGAAGGAAGCACGTACAATCAGCCCCAGCATTTT

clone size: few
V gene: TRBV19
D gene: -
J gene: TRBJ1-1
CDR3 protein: CASSWATNTEAFF
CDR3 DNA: TGTGCCAGTAGTTGGGCAACGAACACTGAAGCTTTCTTT

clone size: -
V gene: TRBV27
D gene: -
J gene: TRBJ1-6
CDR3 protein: CASSSALRDKHVSSYNSPLHF
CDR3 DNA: TGTGCCAGCAGTTCCGCCCTAAGGGACAAACATGTGAGCTCCTATAATTCACCCCTCCACTTT

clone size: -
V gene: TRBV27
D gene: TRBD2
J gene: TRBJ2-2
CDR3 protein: CASRPNSSGGELFF
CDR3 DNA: TGTGCCAGCAGACCGAACTCTAGCGGCGGGGAGCTGTTTTTT

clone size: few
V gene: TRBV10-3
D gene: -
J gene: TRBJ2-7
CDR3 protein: CAISDPPEQQYF
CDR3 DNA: TGTGCCATCAGTGACCCCCCCGAGCAGCAGTACTTC

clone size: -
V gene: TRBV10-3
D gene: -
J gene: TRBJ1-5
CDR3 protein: CAISENNQPQHF
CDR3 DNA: TGTGCCATCAGTGAGAATAATCAGCCCCAGCATTTT

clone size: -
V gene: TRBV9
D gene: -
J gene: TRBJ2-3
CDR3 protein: CASSVVPGSDTQYF
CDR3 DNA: TGTGCCAGCAGCGTAGTCCCCGGCTCAGATACGCAGTATTTT

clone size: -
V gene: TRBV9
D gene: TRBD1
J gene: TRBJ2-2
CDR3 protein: CASSVEAQGGFWTGELFF
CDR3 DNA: TGTGCCAGCAGCGTAGAGGCACAGGGGGGCTTCTGGACCGGGGAGCTGTTTTTT

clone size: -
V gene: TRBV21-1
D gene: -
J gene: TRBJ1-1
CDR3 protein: CARGNGMAEAFF
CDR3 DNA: TGTGCCAGGGGGAATGGGATGGCTGAAGCTTTCTTT

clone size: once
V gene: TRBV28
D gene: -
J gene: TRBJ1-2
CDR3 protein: CVTLGREYYYGYTF
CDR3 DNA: TGTGTCACTCTGGGGAGGGAGTACTACTATGGCTACACCTTC

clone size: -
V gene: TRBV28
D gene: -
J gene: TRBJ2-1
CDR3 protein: CASSLGALRNEQFF
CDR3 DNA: TGTGCCAGCAGTTTGGGGGCCCTTCGGAATGAGCAGTTCTTC

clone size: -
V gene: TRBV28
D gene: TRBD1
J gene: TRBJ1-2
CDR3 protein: CASSLTGNYGYTF
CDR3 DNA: TGTGCCAGCAGTCTGACAGGGAACTATGGCTACACCTTC

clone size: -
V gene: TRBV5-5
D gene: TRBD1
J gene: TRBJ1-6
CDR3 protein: CASSPPGQQRVSPLHF
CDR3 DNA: TGTGCCAGCAGCCCTCCGGGACAGCAGAGAGTTTCACCCCTCCACTTT

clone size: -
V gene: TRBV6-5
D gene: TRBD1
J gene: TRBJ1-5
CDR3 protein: CASSEQGAGQPQHF
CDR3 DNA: TGTGCCAGCAGTGAACAGGGGGCCGGTCAGCCCCAGCATTTT

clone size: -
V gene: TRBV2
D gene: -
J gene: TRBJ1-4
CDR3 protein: CASSEGLLNLGDEKLFF
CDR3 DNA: TGTGCCAGCAGTGAGGGTCTCCTTAACTTGGGAGATGAAAAACTGTTTTTT

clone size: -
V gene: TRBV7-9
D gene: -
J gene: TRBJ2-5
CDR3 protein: CASSLGPETQYF
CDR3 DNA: TGTGCCAGCAGCCTCGGGCCAGAGACCCAGTACTTC

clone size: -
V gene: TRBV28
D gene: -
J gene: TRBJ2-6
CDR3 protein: CASSHYRTRGRDSGANVLTF
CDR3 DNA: TGTGCCAGCAGTCATTACAGGACCCGGGGAAGGGACTCTGGGGCCAACGTCCTGACTTTC

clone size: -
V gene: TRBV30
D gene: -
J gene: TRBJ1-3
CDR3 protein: CAWSRGSGNTIYF
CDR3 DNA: TGTGCCTGGAGTCGTGGGTCTGGAAACACCATATATTTT

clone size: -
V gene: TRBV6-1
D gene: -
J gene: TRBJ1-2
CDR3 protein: CASSLGRVDGYTF
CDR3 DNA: TGTGCCAGCAGTCTGGGCCGGGTTGATGGCTACACCTTC

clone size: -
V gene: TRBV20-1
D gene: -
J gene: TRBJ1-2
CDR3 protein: CSASPQGGYTF
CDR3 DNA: TGCAGTGCTAGTCCACAGGGAGGCTACACCTTC

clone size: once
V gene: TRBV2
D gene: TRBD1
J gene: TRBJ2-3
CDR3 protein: CASGRDRATDTQYF
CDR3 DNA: TGTGCCAGCGGACGGGACAGGGCTACAGATACGCAGTATTTT

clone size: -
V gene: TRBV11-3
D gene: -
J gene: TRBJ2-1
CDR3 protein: CASSPERVGTYNEQFF
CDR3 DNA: TGTGCCAGCAGCCCAGAGAGGGTGGGGACCTACAATGAGCAGTTCTTC

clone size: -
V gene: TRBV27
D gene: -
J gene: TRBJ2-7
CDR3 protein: CASSFGGENSYEQYF
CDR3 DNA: TGTGCCAGCAGTTTTGGGGGAGAGAACTCCTACGAGCAGTACTTC

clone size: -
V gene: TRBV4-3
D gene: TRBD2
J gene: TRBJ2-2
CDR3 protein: CASSLGLAGLKNGELFF
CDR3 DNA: TGCGCCAGCAGCTTGGGACTAGCGGGATTGAAGAACGGGGAGCTGTTTTTT

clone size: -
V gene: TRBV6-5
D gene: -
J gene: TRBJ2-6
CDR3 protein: CASSTAAGANVLTF
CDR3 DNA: TGTGCCAGCAGTACAGCGGCTGGGGCCAACGTCCTGACTTTC

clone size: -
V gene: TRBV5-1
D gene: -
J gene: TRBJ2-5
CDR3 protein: CASSSGIGETQYF
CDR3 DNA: TGCGCCAGCAGCTCCGGGATAGGAGAGACCCAGTACTTC

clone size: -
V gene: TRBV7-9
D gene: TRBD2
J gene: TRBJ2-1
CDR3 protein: CASSLGLAGVNEQFF
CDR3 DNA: TGTGCCAGCAGCTTGGGACTAGCGGGAGTGAATGAGCAGTTCTTC

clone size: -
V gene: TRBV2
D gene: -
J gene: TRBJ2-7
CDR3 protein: CASSEARPEYF
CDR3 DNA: TGTGCCAGCAGTGAAGCGCGGCCGGAGTACTTC

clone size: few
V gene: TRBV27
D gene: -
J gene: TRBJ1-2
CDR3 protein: CASGPGAVYGYTF
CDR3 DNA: TGTGCCAGCGGCCCTGGGGCCGTTTATGGCTACACCTTC

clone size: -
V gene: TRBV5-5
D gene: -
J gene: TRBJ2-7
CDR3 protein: CASSFLDEYYEQYF
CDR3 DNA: TGTGCCAGCAGCTTTTTAGATGAATACTACGAGCAGTACTTC

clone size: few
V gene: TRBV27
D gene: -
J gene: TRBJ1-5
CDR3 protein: CASSPLLYSNQPQHF
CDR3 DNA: TGTGCCAGCAGCCCCCTTCTTTATAGCAATCAGCCCCAGCATTTT

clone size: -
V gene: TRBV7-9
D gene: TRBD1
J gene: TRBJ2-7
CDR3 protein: CASSRQGEIDEQYF
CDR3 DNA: TGTGCCAGCAGCCGACAGGGGGAGATCGACGAGCAGTACTTC

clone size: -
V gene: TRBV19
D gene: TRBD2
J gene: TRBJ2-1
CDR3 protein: CASSASGGHYNEQFF
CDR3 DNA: TGTGCCAGTAGTGCGAGCGGGGGTCACTACAATGAGCAGTTCTTC

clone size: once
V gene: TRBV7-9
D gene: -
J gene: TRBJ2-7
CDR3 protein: CASSPDLYEQYF
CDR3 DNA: TGTGCCAGCAGCCCGGACCTCTACGAGCAGTACTTC

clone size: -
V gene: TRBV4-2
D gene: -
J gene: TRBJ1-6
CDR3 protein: CASSQDGQGNSPLHF
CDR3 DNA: TGTGCCAGCAGCCAAGACGGCCAGGGAAATTCACCCCTCCACTTT

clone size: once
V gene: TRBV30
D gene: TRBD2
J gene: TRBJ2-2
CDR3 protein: CAWSVLGGRYTGELFF
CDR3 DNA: TGTGCCTGGAGTGTACTGGGCGGGAGGTACACCGGGGAGCTGTTTTTT

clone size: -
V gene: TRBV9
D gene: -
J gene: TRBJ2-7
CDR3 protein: CASSVASSGTYEQYF
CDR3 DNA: TGTGCCAGCAGCGTAGCGTCTAGTGGGACCTACGAGCAGTACTTC

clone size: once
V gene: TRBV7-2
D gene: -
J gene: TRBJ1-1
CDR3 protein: CASSLGTTTEAFF
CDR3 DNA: TGTGCCAGCAGCTTAGGAACGACTACTGAAGCTTTCTTT

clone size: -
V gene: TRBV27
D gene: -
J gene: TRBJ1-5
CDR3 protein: CASSLSGTNSNQPQHF
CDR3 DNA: TGTGCCAGCAGTTTATCGGGGACCAATAGCAATCAGCCCCAGCATTTT

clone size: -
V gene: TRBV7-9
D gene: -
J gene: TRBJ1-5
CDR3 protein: CASSLAFEDSYSNQPQHF
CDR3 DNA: TGTGCCAGCAGCTTAGCGTTCGAGGACAGCTATAGCAATCAGCCCCAGCATTTT

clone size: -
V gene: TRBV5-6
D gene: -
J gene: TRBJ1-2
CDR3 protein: CASSAGPGMAGYTF
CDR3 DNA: TGTGCCAGCAGCGCCGGGCCAGGGATGGCTGGCTACACCTTC

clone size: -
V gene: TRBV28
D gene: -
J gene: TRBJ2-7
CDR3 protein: CASGLGDGLYEQYF
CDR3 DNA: TGTGCCAGCGGACTGGGGGACGGGTTATACGAGCAGTACTTC

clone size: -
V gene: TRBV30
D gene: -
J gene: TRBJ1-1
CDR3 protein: CAWTRQTDTEAFF
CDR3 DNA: TGTGCCTGGACACGACAGACCGACACTGAAGCTTTCTTT

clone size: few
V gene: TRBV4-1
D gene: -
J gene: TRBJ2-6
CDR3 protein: CASSQDRVSGANVLTF
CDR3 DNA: TGCGCCAGCAGCCAAGACAGGGTTTCTGGGGCCAACGTCCTGACTTTC

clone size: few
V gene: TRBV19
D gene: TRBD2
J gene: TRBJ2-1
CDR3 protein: CASSTGLAGGNEQFF
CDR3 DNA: TGTGCCAGTAGTACGGGACTAGCGGGGGGGAATGAGCAGTTCTTC

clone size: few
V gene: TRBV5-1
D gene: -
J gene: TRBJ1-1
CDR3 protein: CASSLGTVNTEAFF
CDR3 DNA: TGCGCCAGCAGCTTGGGGACGGTGAACACTGAAGCTTTCTTT

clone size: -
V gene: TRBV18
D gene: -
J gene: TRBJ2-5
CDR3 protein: CASSPGMQETQYF
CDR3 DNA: TGTGCCAGCTCACCTGGGATGCAAGAGACCCAGTACTTC

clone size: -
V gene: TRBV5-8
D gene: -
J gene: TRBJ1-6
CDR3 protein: CASSLSQVDSPLHF
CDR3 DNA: TGTGCCAGCAGCTTGTCGCAGGTTGATTCACCCCTCCACTTT

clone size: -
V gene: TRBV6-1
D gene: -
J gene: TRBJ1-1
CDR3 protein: CASSRQGMNTEAFF
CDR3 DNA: TGTGCCAGCAGCCGCCAAGGGATGAACACTGAAGCTTTCTTT